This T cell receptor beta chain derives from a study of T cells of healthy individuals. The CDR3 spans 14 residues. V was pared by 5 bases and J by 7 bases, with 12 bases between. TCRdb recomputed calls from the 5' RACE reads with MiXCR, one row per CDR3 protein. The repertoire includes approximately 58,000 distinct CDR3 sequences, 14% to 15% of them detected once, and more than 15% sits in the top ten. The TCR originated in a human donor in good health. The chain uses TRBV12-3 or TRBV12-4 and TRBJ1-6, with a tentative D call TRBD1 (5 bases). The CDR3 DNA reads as TGTGCCAGCAGTAGAAACCGGGGGAATTCACCCCTCCACTTT. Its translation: CASSRNRGNSPLHF.